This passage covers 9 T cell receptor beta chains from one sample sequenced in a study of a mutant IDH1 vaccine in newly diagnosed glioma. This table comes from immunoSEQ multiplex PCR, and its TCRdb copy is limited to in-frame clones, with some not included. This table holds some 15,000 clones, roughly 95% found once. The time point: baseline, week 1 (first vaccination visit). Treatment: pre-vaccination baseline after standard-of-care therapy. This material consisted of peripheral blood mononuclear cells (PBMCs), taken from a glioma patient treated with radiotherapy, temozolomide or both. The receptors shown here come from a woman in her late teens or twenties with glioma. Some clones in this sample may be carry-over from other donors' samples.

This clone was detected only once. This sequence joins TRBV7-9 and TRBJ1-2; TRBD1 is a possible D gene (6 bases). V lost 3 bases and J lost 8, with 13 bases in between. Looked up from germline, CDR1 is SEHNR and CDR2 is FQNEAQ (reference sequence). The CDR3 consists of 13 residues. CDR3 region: CASSLGGASGYTF. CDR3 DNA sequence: TGTGCCAGCAGCTTGGGGGGGGCCAGCGGCTACACCTTC.

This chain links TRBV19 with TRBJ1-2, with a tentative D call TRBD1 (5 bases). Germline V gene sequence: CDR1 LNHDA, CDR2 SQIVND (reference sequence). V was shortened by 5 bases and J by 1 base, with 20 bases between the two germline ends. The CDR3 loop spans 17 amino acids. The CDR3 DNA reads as TGTGCCAGTAGTTTAGGGGCGGGCCGGCTAATTAACTATGGCTACACCTTC. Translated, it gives CASSLGAGRLINYGYTF.

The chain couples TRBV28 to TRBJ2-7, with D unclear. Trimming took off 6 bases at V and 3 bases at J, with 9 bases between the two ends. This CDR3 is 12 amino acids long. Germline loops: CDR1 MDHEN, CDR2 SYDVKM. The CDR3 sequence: CASSPRLYEQYF. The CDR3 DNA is TGTGCCAGCAGCCCGCGGCTCTACGAGCAGTACTTC.

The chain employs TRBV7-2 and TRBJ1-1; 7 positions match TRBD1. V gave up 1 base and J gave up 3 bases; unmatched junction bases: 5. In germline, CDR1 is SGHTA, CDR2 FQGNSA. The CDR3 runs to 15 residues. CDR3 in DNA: TGTGCCAGCAGCTTAGTCACAGGGGTCGACACTGAAGCTTTCTTT. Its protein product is CASSLVTGVDTEAFF.

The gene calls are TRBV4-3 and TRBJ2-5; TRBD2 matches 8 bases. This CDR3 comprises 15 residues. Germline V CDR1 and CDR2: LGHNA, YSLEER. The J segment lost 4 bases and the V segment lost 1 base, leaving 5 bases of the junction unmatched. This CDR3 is CASSQVSLAGETQYF. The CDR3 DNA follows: TGCGCCAGCAGCCAAGTATCCCTAGCGGGAGAGACCCAGTACTTC.

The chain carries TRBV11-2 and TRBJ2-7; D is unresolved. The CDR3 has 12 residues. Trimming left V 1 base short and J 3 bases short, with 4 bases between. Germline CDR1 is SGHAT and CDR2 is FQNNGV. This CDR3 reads CASSLVGYEQYF. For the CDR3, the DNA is TGTGCCAGCAGCTTAGTAGGCTACGAGCAGTACTTC.

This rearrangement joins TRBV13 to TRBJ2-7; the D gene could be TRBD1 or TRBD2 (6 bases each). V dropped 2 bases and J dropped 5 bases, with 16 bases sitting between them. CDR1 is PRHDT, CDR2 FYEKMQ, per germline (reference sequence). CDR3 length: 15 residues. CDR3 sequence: CASSLSAGGPNEQYF. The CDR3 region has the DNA TGTGCCAGCAGCTTAAGTGCCGGGGGCCCTAACGAGCAGTACTTC. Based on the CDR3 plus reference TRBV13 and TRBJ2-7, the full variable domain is AAGVIQSPRHLIKEKRETATLKCYPIPRHDTVYWYQQGPGQDPQFLISFYEKMQSDKGSIPDRFSAQQFSDYHSELNMSSLELGDSALYFCASSLSAGGPNEQYFGPGTRLTVT.

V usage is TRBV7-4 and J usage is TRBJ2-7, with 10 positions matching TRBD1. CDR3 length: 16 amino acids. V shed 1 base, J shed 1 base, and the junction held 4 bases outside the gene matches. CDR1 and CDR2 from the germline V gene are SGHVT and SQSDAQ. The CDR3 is CASSLGDRGRSYEQYF. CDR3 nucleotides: TGTGCCAGCAGCTTAGGGGACAGGGGCAGATCCTACGAGCAGTACTTC. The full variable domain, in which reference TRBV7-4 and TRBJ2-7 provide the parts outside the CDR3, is GAGVSQSPRYKVAKRGRDVALRCDSISGHVTLYWYRQTLGQGSEVLTYSQSDAQRDKSGRPSGRFSAERPERSVSTLKIQRTEQGDSAVYLCASSLGDRGRSYEQYFGPGTRLTVT.

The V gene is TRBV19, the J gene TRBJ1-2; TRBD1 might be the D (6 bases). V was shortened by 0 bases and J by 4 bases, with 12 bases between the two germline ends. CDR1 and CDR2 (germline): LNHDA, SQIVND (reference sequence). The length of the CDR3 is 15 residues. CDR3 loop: CASSIDQRQAYGYTF. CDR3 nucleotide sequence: TGTGCCAGTAGTATAGATCAGAGACAGGCCTATGGCTACACCTTC. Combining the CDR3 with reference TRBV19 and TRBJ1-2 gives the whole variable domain DGGITQSPKYLFRKEGQNVTLSCEQNLNHDAMYWYRQDPGQGLRLIYYSQIVNDFQKGDIAEGYSVSREKKESFPLTVTSAQKNPTAFYLCASSIDQRQAYGYTFGSGTRLTVV.